This section outlines one T cell receptor beta chain sequence together with its context. Antigen: not known. Stated time point: after dendritic cell vaccination, including at tumor progression/relapse. Patients had residual fresh-frozen tumor tissue and more than two years of survival data. This record belongs to a study of glioma-infiltrating T cells after dendritic cell vaccination. Background on the study: Dendritic cell vaccination trial patients had either newly diagnosed or recurrent glioblastoma. Study outcomes and limitations: Higher TCR clonality did not directly relate to longer survival.

Clones were read by immunoSEQ multiplex PCR, and TCRdb kept only the in-frame ones, dropping some. The table has approximately 92,000 clones, around 80% seen once. Germline values: CDR1 MNHNY, CDR2 SVGAGI (reference sequence). The length of the CDR3 is 16 residues. V gave up 0 bases and J gave up 2 bases; unmatched junction bases: 6. This sequence joins TRBV6-6 and TRBJ1-2; 7 bases map to TRBD1. The source material was blood, sampled after dendritic cell vaccination. This sequence originates from a human donor with glioblastoma. The CDR3 DNA reads as TGTGCCAGCAGTTACTCCTACAGGGGTGCAAACTATGGCTACACCTTC. Translation gives CASSYSYRGANYGYTF.